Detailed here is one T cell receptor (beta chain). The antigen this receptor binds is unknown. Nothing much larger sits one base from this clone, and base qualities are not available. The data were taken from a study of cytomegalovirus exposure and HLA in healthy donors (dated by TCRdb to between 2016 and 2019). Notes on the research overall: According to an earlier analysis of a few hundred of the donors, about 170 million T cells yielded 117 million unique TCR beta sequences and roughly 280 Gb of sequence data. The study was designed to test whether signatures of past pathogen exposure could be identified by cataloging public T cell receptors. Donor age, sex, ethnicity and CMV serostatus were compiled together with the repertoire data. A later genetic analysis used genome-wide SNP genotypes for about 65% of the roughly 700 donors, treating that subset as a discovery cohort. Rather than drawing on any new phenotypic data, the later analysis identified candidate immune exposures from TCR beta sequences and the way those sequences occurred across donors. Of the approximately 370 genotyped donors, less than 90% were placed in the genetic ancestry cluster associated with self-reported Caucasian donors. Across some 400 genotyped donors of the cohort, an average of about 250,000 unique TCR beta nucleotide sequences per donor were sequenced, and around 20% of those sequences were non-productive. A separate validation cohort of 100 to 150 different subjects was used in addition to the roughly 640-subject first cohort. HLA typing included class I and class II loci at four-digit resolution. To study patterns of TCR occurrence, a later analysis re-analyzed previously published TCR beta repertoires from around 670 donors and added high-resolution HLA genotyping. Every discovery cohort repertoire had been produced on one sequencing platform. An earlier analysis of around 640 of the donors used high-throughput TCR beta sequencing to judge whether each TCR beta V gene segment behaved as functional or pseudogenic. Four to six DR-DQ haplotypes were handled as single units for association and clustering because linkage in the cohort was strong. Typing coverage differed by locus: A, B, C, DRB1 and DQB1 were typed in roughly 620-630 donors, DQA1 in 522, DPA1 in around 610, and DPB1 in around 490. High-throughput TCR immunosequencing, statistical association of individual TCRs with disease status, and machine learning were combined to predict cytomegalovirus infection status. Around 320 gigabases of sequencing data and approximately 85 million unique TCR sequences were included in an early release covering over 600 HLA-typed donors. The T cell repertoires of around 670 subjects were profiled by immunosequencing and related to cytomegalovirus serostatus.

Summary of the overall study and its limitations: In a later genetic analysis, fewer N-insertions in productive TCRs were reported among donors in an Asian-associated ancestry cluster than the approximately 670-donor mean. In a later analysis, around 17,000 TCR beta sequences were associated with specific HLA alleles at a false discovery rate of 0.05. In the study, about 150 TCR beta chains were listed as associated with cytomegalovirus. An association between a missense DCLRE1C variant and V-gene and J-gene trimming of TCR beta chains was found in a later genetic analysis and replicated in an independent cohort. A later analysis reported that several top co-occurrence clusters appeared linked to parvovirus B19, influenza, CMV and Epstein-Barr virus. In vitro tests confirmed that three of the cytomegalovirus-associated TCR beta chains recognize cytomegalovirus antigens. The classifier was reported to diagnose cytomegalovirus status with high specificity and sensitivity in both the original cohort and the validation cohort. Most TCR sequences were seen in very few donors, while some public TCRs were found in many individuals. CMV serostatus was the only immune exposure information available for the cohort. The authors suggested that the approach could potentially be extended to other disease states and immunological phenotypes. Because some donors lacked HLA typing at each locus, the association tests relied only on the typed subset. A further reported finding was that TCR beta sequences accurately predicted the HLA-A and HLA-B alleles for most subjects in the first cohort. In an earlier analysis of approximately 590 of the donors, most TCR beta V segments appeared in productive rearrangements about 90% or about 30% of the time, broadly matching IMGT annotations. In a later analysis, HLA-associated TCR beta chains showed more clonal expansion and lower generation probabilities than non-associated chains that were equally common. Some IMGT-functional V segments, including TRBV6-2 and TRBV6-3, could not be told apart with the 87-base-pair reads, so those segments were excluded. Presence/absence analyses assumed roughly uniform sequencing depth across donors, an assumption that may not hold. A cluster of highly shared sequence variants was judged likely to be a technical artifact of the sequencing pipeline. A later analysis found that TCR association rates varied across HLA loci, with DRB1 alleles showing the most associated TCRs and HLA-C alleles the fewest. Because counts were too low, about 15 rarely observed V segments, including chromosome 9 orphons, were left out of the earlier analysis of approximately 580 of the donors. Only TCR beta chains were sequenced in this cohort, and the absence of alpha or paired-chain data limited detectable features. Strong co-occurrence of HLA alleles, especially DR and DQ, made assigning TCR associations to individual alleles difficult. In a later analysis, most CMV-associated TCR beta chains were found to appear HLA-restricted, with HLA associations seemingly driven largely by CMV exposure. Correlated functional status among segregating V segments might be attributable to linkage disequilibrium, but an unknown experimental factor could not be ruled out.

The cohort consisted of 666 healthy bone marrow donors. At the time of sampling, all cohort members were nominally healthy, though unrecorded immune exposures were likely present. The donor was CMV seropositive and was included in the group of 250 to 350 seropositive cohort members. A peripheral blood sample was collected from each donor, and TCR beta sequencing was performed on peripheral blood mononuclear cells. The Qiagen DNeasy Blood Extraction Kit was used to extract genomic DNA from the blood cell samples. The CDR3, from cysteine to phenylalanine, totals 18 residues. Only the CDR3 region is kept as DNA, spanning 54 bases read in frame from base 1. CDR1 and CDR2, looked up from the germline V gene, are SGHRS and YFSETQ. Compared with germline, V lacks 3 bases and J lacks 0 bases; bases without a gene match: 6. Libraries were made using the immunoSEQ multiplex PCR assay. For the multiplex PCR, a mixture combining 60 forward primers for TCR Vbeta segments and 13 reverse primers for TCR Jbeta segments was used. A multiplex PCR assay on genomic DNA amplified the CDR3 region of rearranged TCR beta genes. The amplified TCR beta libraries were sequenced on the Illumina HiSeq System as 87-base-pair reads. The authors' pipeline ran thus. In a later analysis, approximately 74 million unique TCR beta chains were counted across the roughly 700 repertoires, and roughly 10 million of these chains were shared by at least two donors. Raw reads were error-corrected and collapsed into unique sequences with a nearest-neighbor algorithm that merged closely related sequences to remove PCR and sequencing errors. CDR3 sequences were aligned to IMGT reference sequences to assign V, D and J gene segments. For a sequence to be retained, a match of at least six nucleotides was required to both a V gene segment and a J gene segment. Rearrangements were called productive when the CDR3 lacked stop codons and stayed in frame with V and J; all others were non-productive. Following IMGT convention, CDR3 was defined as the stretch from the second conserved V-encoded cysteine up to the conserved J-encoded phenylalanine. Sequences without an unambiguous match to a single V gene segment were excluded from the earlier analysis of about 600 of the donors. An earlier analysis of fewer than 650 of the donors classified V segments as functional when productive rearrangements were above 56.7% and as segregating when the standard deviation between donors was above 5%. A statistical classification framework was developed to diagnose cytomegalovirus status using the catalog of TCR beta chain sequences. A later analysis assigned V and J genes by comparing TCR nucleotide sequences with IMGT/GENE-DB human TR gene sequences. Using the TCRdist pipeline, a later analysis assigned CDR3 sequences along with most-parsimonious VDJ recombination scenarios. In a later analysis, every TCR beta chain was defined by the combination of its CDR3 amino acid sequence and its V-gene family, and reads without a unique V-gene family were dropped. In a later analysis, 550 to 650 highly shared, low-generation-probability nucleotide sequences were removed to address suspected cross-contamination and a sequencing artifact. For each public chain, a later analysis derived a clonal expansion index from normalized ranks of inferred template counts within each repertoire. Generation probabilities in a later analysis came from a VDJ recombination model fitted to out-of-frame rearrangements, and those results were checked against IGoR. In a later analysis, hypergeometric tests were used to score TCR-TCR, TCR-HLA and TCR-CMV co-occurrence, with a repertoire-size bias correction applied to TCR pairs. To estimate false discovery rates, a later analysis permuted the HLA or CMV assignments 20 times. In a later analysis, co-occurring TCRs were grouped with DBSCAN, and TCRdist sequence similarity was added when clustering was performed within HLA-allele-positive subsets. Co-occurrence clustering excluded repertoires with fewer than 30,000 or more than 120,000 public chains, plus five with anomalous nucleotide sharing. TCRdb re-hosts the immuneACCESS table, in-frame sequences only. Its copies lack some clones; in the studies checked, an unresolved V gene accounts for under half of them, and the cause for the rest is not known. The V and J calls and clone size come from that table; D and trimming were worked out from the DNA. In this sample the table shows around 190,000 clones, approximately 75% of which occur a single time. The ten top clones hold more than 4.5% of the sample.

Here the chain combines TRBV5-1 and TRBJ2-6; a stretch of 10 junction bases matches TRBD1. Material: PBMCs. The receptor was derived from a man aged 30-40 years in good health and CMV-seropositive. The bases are TGCGCCAGCAGCTACGGACAGGGGGGTTACTCTGGGGCCAACGTCCTGACTTTC. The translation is CASSYGQGGYSGANVLTF.